The 22 T cell receptor beta chains presented below share a single source sample, sequenced in a study of metastatic and nonmetastatic thyroid tumors. With MiXCR, TCRdb reprocessed the PCR reads. The data contain some 93,000 clones, about an eighth of them singletons. Every patient underwent thyroid surgery untreated. The source material was blood. The receptor set was obtained from a female donor with papillary thyroid cancer or a benign thyroid nodule (not recorded which). Some clones in this sample may be carry-over from other donors' samples.

This clone was detected only a few times. The junction and the germline gene differ at one end; a read error may be behind it. This rearrangement joins TRBV7-9 to TRBJ1-6; D ambiguous. This CDR3 region has 12 residues. Germline lookup yields CDR1 SEHNR and CDR2 FQNEAQ (reference sequence). The CDR3 bases are TGCGCCAGCATCTTTGATACTCGAACCCTCCACTTT. It translates to CASIFDTRTLHF.

This clone was observed many times. Within the sample, other DNA sequences also encode this same CDR3. This chain uses TRBV28 with TRBJ2-3; TRBD2 aligns across 7 bases. Germline trimming cut 8 bases from V and 3 bases from J; bases unmatched to any gene: 11. Germline V gene sequence: CDR1 MDHEN, CDR2 SYDVKM. The CDR3 sequence is 15 residues long. This CDR3 is CASYPPGGGTDTQYF. For the CDR3, the DNA is TGTGCCAGCTACCCTCCGGGGGGAGGGACAGATACGCAGTATTTT.

There are many counts of this clone. The V and J genes are TRBV2 and TRBJ2-1; TRBD1 matches at 10 bases. The junction had 11 bases not matched to a gene; V was cut back by 5 bases and J by 10 bases. The germline V gene has CDR1 SNHLY and CDR2 FYNNEI. CDR3 length equals 15 residues. The CDR3 loop reads CASSNPGQGLREQFF. The CDR3, as DNA: TGTGCCAGCAGTAATCCGGGACAGGGGTTGCGAGAGCAGTTCTTC.

This clone was seen at least ten times. The V call is TRBV11-2, the J call TRBJ1-2; D remains unclear. Germline CDR1 SGHAT, CDR2 FQNNGV. The germline V and J ends were trimmed by 3 bases and 6 bases, with 20 bases remaining between them. There are 16 residues in the CDR3. CDR3 DNA: TGTGCCAGCAGCTTGGGTTCGGGCAAAATAAAGGATGGCTACACCTTC. Translation gives CASSLGSGKIKDGYTF.

In regard to this clone: The junction departs from germline at one end; a sequencing error may be responsible. The rearrangement joins TRBV18 to TRBJ2-3; D perhaps matches TRBD1 (5 bases). This CDR3 has 17 amino acids. Germline V gene sequence: CDR1 KGHSH, CDR2 LQKENI. CDR3: CASSPPGGHGRTYTQYF. The CDR3, as DNA: TGTGCCAGCTCACCACCGGGCGGACATGGTCGCACATATACGCAGTATTTT.

This clone has at least ten counts. This sequence joins TRBV5-1 and TRBJ1-5; no definite D call. V was clipped by 5 bases and J by 5 bases, with 11 bases between them. Germline CDR1 reads SGHRS; CDR2 reads YFSETQ. The CDR3 is 13 residues long. This chain's CDR3 is CASREGVHQPQHF. In nucleotides, the CDR3 is TGCGCCAGCAGAGAGGGCGTGCATCAGCCCCAGCATTTT. Full variable domain (missing parts from reference TRBV5-1 and TRBJ1-5): KAGVTQTPRYLIKTRGQQVTLSCSPISGHRSVSWYQQTPGQGLQFLFEYFSETQRNKGNFPGRFSGRQFSNSRSEMNVSTLELGDSALYLCASREGVHQPQHFGDGTRLSIL.

This rearrangement joins TRBV27 to TRBJ1-2; 7 bases match TRBD1. CDR1 is MNHEY, CDR2 SMNVEV, per germline (reference sequence). The CDR3 consists of 17 residues. Trimming took 5 bases from V and 3 from J; bases not matched to a gene: 15. For the CDR3, the DNA is TGTGCCAGCAGTGCGACCAGCGAGACAGGGAGTCACTATGGCTACACCTTC. It encodes CASSATSETGSHYGYTF.

This clone was picked up many times. CDR3 nucleotide sequence: TGTGCCAGCAGGATCTCACAGGCAACTGGAAACACCATATATTTT. This translates into CASRISQATGNTIYF. The chain is built from TRBV5-4 and TRBJ1-3, with D possibly TRBD1 on 5 matching bases. Germline CDR1 reads SGHNT; CDR2 reads YYREEE (reference sequence). There are 15 residues in the CDR3. V was trimmed by 5 bases and J by 2 bases, leaving 14 bases between them.

This clone was observed many times. The J gene is TRBJ2-2, the V gene TRBV14, with D perhaps TRBD2 (7 bases). V gave up 1 base and J gave up 6 bases, with 18 bases separating them. Germline V CDR1 and CDR2: SGHDN, FVKESK. CDR3 length equals 17 residues. The CDR3 DNA reads TGTGCCAGCAGCCAAGGCTTTCAGGGGCGGGAGTCCGGGGAGCTGTTTTTT. It translates to CASSQGFQGRESGELFF.

At least ten counts were recorded for this clone. Other nucleotide sequences from this sample produce the same CDR3. The J gene is TRBJ2-3, the V gene TRBV24-1; TRBD1 aligns across 12 bases. Germline V gene data show CDR1 as KGHDR and CDR2 as SFDVKD. Trimming took 5 bases from V and 4 from J; bases not matched to a gene: 6. The CDR3 length is 16 residues. The CDR3 bases are TGTGCCACCAGTGCCCCGGGACAGGGGGCTTCAGATACGCAGTATTTT. Its protein product is CATSAPGQGASDTQYF.

This clone was counted ten times or more. The chain couples TRBV5-6 to TRBJ1-5; D call uncertain. Trimming removed 0 bases at V and 2 bases at J, with 6 bases between. The CDR3 runs to 14 residues. Germline lookup yields CDR1 SGHDT and CDR2 YYEEEE. The CDR3 DNA is TGTGCCAGCAGCTTGGGACGGCGCAATCAGCCCCAGCATTTT. Amino acids: CASSLGRRNQPQHF.

Worth noting for this clone: The junction departs from germline at one end; a sequencing error may be responsible. This sequence joins TRBV4-2 and TRBJ1-5; the D gene is possibly TRBD1 (5 bases). Germline CDR1 reads LGHNA; CDR2 reads YNFKEQ. The CDR3 sequence is 16 residues long. The CDR3 region has the DNA TGTGCCAGCAGCGGTTCAGGGTTGGAAAGCAATCAACCCCAGCATTTT. Translated, it gives CASSGSGLESNQPQHF.

This clone appeared many times. The chain uses TRBV5-1 and TRBJ2-7; 8 bases map to TRBD1. The V segment lost 5 bases and the J segment 3 bases; nucleotides outside the gene matches: 7. Germline assignment: CDR1 SGHRS and CDR2 YFSETQ. The CDR3 contains 14 residues. CDR3 protein: CASRPGTGYYEQYF. The CDR3 nucleotides are TGCGCCAGCAGACCCGGGACAGGTTACTACGAGCAGTACTTC.

The genes are TRBV9 and TRBJ2-3; maybe TRBD2 (7 bases). Per the germline V gene, CDR1 is SGDLS and CDR2 is YYNGEE. Trimming stripped 7 bases from V and 0 bases from J, with 15 bases between. The CDR3 runs 15 residues. CDR3 bases: TGTGCCAGCGCCTACGGGGGGCCTAGCACAGATACGCAGTATTTT. Protein: CASAYGGPSTDTQYF.

This clone has ten or more counts. This chain uses TRBV9 with TRBJ2-3; TRBD2 aligns across 8 bases. Germline CDR1 and CDR2: SGDLS and YYNGEE. V lost 4 bases to trimming and J lost 1 base; unmatched junction nucleotides: 8. The CDR3 has 16 amino acids. The chain's CDR3 is CASSPIAGPGTDTQYF. CDR3 DNA sequence: TGTGCCAGCAGCCCGATAGCGGGACCCGGCACAGATACGCAGTATTTT.

This clone occurred many times. The V and J genes are TRBV30 and TRBJ2-7; D call uncertain. Germline V gives CDR1 GTSNPN, CDR2 SVGIG (reference sequence). CDR3 length: 13 amino acids. V gave up 0 bases and J gave up 1 base, with 7 bases separating them. The CDR3 region is CAWSVTESYEQYF. CDR3 nucleotide sequence: TGTGCCTGGAGTGTCACGGAGTCCTACGAGCAGTACTTC.

This clone showed up just a few times. The chain recombines TRBV6-1 with TRBJ1-6; the D is unclear. CDR1 and CDR2 from the germline V gene are MNHNS and SASEGT. The CDR3 contains 17 residues. The ends were cut back, 3 bases at V and 0 bases at J, with 12 bases in the middle. The CDR3 reads CASSEATSSSYNSPLHF. DNA for the CDR3: TGTGCCAGCAGTGAGGCTACTTCGAGCTCCTATAATTCACCCCTCCACTTT.

The count of this clone is one. An end of the junction differs from the germline gene, which may be a read error. The V gene is TRBV11-2, the J gene TRBJ2-3; D is uncertain. CDR3 length equals 15 residues. The germline gives CDR1 SGHAT, CDR2 FQNNGV. CDR3 protein: CASSACTQSTDTQYF. Here the CDR3 DNA reads TGTGCCAGCAGCGCCTGTACGCAGAGCACAGATACACAGTATTTT.

The CDR3 coding sequence is TGTGCCAGCAGCGTTGGTAGCTGTAGTGTAGGCGCCGGGGAGCTGTTTTTT. Translated: CASSVGSCSVGAGELFF. The chain combines TRBV9 with TRBJ2-2; D ambiguous. V was cut by 2 bases and J by 6 bases, with 20 bases left in between. Germline V gene lookup returns CDR1 SGDLS and CDR2 YYNGEE. This CDR3 is 17 amino acids long.

This clone showed up many times. This chain links TRBV28 with TRBJ1-2; D unresolved. CDR1 is MDHEN, CDR2 SYDVKM, per germline. V lost 6 bases to trimming and J lost 4 bases, with 12 bases between them. The CDR3 runs to 13 residues. CDR3 sequence: CASREAPVYGYTF. The CDR3 DNA reads TGTGCCAGCAGGGAAGCTCCTGTCTATGGCTACACCTTC.

In its sample, this clone was seen many times. The chain employs TRBV5-8 and TRBJ2-7; 8 positions match TRBD1. The CDR3 has 14 amino acids. Germline V gives CDR1 SGHTS, CDR2 YDEGEE. The V segment lost 4 bases and the J segment 4 bases; nucleotides outside the gene matches: 7. CDR3 sequence reads: CASSSNQGAYEQYF. In DNA, the CDR3 is TGTGCCAGCAGCAGTAACCAGGGGGCTTACGAGCAGTACTTC.

The chain combines TRBV10-3 with TRBJ2-7; the match to TRBD2 covers 14 bases. Germline V gives CDR1 ENHRY, CDR2 SYGVKD. CDR3 length equals 13 residues. The J segment lost 6 bases and the V segment lost 8 bases, leaving 3 bases of the junction unmatched. The CDR3 DNA follows: TGTGCCATCGCGGGACTAGCGGGAGTCGAGCAGTACTTC. Protein sequence: CAIAGLAGVEQYF.